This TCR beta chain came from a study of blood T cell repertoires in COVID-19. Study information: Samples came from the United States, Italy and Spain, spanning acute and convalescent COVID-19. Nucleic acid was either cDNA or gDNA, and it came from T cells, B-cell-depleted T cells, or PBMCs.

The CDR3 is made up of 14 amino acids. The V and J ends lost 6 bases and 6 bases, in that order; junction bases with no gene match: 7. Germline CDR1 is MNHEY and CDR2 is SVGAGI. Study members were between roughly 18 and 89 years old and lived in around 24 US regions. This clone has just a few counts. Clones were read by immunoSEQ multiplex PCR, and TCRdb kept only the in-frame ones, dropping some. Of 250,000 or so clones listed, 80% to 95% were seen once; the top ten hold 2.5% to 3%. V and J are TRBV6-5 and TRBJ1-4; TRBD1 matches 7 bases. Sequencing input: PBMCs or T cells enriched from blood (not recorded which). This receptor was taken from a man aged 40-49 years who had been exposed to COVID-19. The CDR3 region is CASRITGVDEKLFF. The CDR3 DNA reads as TGTGCCAGCAGAATAACAGGGGTAGATGAAAAACTGTTTTTT.